This T cell receptor (beta chain) emerged from a study of beta chain features in type 1 diabetes. Expressed TCRB transcripts were sequenced because the entire RNA isolate underwent reverse transcription. TCRdb keeps only in-frame clones here, not all; method: immunoSEQ multiplex PCR. The table has some 360,000 clones, 9.5% to 10% seen once; the top ten hold less than 0.65%. Worth noting for this clone: Its antigen remains unidentified.

Study-wide results and limits: Patients with Type 1 diabetes showed moderately but significantly shorter TCRB CDR3s in all four CD4+ subsets.

The source material was central memory CD4+ T cells from blood. The receptor was derived from a man aged 30-40 years with type 1 diabetes.

The DNA of the CDR3 is TGCAGCTCCCCAAGCGAGACAGGGGGATATTATGGCTACACCTTC. It yields the protein CSSPSETGGYYGYTF. The chain combines TRBV29-1 with TRBJ1-2; TRBD1 matches at 9 bases. In germline, CDR1 is SQVTM, CDR2 ANQGSEA. CDR3 length: 15 amino acids. The J segment lost 5 bases and the V segment lost 8 bases, leaving 15 bases of the junction unmatched.